This T cell receptor (beta chain) was retrieved from a study of neurological immune-mediated disorders. Regarding the study as a whole: The study found no CDR3 amino acid sequences shared by expanded clones across subjects, suggesting private repertoires in all groups.

This clonotype appeared many times. Its antigen is still unknown. The unsorted libraries had their origin in 2 million PBMCs stored at -80 C. TCRdb re-called the 5' RACE reads with MiXCR, one entry per CDR3 protein. The sample has 50,000 or so distinct CDR3 sequences, 11% seen once. The sequence was obtained from a man in his 60s in good health. The specimen was PBMCs.

CDR3 residues: CASSLTTGGLNNEQFF. For the CDR3, the DNA is TGTGCCAGCAGCCTGACGACAGGGGGCCTCAACAATGAGCAGTTCTTC. V is TRBV7-9 and J is TRBJ2-1, with 10 bases lining up with TRBD1. This CDR3 is 16 amino acids long. V dropped 5 bases and J dropped 5; count of bases not matched to a gene: 9. Germline V gene sequence: CDR1 SEHNR, CDR2 FQNEAQ (reference sequence).